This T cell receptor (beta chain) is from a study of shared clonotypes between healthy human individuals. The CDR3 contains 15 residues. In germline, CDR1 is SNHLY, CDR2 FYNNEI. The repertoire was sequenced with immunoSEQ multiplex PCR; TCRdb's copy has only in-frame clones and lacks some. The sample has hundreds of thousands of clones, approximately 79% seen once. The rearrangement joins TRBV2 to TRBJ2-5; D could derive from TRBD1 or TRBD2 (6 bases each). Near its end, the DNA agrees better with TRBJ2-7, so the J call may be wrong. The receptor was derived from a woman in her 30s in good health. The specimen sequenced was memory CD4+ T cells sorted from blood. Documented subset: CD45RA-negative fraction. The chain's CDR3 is CASSEGGAESYEQYF. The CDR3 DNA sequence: TGTGCCAGCAGTGAGGGGGGCGCAGAATCCTACGAGCAGTACTTC.